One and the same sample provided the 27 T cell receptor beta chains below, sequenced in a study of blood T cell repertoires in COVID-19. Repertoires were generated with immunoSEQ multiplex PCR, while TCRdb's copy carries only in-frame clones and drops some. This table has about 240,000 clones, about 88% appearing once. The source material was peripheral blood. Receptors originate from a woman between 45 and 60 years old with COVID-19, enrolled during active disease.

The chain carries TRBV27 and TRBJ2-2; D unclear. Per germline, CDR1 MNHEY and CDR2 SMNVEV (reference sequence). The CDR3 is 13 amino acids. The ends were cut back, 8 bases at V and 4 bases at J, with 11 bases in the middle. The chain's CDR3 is CASHSLLTGELFF. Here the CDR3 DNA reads TGTGCCAGCCATAGCCTACTCACCGGGGAGCTGTTTTTT.

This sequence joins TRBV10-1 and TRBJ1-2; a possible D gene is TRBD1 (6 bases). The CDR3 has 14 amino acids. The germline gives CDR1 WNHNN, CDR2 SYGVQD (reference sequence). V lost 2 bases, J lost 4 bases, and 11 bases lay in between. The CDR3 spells CASSEETGPYGYTF. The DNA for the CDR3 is TGCGCCAGCAGTGAGGAGACAGGCCCCTATGGCTACACCTTC.

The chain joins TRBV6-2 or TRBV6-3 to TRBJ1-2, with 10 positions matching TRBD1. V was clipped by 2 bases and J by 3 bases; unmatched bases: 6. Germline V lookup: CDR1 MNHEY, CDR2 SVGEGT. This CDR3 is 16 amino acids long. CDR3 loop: CASSYGRTGGHYGYTF. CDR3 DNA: TGTGCCAGCAGTTACGGCCGGACAGGGGGTCACTATGGCTACACCTTC.

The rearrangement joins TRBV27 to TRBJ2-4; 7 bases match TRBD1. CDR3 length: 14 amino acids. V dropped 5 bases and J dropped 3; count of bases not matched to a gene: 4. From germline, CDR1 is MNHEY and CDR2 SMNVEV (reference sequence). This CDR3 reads CASSTSGGKNIQYF. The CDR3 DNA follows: TGTGCCAGCAGTACCTCAGGGGGCAAAAACATTCAGTACTTC.

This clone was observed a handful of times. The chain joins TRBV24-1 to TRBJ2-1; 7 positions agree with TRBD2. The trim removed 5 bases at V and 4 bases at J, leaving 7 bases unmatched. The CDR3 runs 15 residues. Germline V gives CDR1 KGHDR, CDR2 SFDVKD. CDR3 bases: TGTGCCACCAGTGGGATCAGGGAGGGATACAATGAGCAGTTCTTC. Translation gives CATSGIREGYNEQFF.

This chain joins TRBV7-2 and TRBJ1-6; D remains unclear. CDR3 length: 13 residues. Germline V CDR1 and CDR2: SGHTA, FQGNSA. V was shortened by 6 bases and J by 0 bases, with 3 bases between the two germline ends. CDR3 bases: TGTGCCAGCAGGAGCTCCTATAATTCACCCCTCCACTTT. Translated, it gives CASRSSYNSPLHF.

DNA of the CDR3: TGTGCCAGCAGCTTAGAAGGGACAGCGTATAGCAATCAGCCCCAGCATTTT. Translating it yields CASSLEGTAYSNQPQHF. The chain has TRBV11-2 and TRBJ1-5; 7 bases agree with TRBD1. CDR3 size: 17 residues. V was clipped by 0 bases and J by 0 bases; unmatched bases: 5. Germline CDR1 and CDR2: SGHAT and FQNNGV.

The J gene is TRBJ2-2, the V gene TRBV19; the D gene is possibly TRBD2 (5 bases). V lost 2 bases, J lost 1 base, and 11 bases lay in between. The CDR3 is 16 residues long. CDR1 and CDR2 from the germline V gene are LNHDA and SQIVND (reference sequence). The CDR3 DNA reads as TGTGCCAGTAGTATATCGTCGGGGAGGAACACCGGGGAGCTGTTTTTT. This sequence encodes CASSISSGRNTGELFF. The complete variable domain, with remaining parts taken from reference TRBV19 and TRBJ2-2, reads DGGITQSPKYLFRKEGQNVTLSCEQNLNHDAMYWYRQDPGQGLRLIYYSQIVNDFQKGDIAEGYSVSREKKESFPLTVTSAQKNPTAFYLCASSISSGRNTGELFFGEGSRLTVL.

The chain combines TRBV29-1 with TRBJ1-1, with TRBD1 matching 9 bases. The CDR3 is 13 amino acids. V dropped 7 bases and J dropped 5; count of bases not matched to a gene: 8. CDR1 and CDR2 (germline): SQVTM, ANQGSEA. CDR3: CSGNRGHLTEAFF. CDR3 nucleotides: TGCAGCGGTAACAGGGGGCATTTAACTGAAGCTTTCTTT.

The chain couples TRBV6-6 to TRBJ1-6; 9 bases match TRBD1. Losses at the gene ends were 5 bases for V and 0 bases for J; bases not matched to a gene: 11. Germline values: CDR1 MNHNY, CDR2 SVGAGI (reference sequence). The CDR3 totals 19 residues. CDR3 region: CASSPYGTGRSSYNSPLHF. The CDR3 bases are TGTGCCAGCAGTCCGTACGGGACAGGGCGTAGCTCCTATAATTCACCCCTCCACTTT.

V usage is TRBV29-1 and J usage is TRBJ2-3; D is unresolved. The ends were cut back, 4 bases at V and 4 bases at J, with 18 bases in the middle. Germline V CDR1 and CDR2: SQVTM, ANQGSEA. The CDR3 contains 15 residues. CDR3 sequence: CSVVGLPYASDTQYF. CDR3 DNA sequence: TGCAGCGTTGTGGGCTTACCGTACGCCTCAGATACGCAGTATTTT.

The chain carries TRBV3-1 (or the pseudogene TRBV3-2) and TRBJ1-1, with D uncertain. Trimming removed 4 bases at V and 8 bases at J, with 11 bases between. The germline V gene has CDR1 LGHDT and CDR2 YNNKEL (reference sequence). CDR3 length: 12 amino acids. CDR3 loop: CASSLLQNEAFF. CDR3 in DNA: TGTGCCAGCAGCCTTTTACAGAACGAAGCTTTCTTT.

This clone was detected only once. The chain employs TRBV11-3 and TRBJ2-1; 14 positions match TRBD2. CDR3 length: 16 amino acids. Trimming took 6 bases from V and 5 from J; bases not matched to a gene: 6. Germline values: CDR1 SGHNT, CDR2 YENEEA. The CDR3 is CASRRGTSGGHNEQFF. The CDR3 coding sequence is TGTGCCAGCAGACGGGGGACTAGCGGGGGTCACAATGAGCAGTTCTTC.

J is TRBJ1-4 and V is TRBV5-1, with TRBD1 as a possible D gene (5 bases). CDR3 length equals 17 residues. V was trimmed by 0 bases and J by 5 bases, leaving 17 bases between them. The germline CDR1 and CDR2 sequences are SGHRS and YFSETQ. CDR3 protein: CASSLGGSGAENEKLFF. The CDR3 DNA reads TGCGCCAGCAGCTTGGGGGGCAGCGGGGCAGAAAATGAAAAACTGTTTTTT.

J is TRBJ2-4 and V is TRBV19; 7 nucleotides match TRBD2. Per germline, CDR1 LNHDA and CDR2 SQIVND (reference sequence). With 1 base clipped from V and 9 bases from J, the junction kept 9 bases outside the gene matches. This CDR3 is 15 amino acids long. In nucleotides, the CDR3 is TGTGCCAGTAGTATAGTCGGGACGGGGGGACCCATTCAGTACTTC. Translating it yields CASSIVGTGGPIQYF.

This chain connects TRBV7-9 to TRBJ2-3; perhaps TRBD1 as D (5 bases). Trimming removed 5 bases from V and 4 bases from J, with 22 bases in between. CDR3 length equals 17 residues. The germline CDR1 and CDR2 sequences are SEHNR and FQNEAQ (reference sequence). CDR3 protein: CASSPSPMAGWPDTQYF. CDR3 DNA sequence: TGTGCCAGCAGCCCGAGCCCCATGGCAGGGTGGCCAGATACGCAGTATTTT.

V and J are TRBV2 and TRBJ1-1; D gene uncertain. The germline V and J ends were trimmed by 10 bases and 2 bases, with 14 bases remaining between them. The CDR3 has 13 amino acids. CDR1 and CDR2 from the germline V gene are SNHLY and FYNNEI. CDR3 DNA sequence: TGTGCCACCTTCCGGGGAGGCAACACTGAAGCTTTCTTT. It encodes CATFRGGNTEAFF.

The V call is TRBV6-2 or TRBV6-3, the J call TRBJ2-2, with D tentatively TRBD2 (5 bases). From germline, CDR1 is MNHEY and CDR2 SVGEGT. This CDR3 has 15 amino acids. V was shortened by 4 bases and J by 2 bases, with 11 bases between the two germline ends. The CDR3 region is CASSSAGRNTGELFF. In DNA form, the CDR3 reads TGTGCCAGCAGTTCTGCGGGCAGAAACACCGGGGAGCTGTTTTTT.

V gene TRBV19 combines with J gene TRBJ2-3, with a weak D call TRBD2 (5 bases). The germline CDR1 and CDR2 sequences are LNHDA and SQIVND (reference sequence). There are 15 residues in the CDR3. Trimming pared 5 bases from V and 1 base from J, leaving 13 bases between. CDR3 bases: TGTGCCAGTAGTCGTGACTATACGCGCACAGATACGCAGTATTTT. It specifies CASSRDYTRTDTQYF.

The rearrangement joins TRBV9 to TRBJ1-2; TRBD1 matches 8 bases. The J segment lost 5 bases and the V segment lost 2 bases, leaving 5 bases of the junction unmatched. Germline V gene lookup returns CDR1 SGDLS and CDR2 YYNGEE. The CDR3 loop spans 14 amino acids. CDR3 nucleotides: TGTGCCAGCAGCGTTGGGACAGGTCGGTATGGCTACACCTTC. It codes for CASSVGTGRYGYTF. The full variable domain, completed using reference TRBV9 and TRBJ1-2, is DSGVTQTPKHLITATGQRVTLRCSPRSGDLSVYWYQQSLDQGLQFLIQYYNGEERAKGNILERFSAQQFPDLHSELNLSSLELGDSALYFCASSVGTGRYGYTFGSGTRLTVV.

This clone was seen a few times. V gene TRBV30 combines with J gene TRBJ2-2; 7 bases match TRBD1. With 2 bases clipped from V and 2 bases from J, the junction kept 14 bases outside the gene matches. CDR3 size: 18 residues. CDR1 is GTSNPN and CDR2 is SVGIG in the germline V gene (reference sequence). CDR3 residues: CAWSRGQARLINTGELFF. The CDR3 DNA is TGTGCCTGGAGTCGAGGACAGGCCCGACTCATTAACACCGGGGAGCTGTTTTTT.

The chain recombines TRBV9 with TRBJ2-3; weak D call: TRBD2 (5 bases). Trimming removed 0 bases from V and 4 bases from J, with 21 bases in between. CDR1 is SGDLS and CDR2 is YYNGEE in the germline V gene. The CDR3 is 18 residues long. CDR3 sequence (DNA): TGTGCCAGCAGCGTAGGTAGGACTGCGGGCATGTGGGCAGATACGCAGTATTTT. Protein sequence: CASSVGRTAGMWADTQYF. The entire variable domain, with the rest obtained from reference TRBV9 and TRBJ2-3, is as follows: DSGVTQTPKHLITATGQRVTLRCSPRSGDLSVYWYQQSLDQGLQFLIQYYNGEERAKGNILERFSAQQFPDLHSELNLSSLELGDSALYFCASSVGRTAGMWADTQYFGPGTRLTVL.

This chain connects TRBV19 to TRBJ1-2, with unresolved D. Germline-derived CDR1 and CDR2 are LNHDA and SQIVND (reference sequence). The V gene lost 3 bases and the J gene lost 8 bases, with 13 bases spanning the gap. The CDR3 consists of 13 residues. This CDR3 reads CASSIKGVGGYTF. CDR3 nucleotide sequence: TGTGCCAGTAGTATCAAGGGAGTAGGAGGCTACACCTTC. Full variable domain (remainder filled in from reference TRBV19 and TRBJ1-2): DGGITQSPKYLFRKEGQNVTLSCEQNLNHDAMYWYRQDPGQGLRLIYYSQIVNDFQKGDIAEGYSVSREKKESFPLTVTSAQKNPTAFYLCASSIKGVGGYTFGSGTRLTVV.

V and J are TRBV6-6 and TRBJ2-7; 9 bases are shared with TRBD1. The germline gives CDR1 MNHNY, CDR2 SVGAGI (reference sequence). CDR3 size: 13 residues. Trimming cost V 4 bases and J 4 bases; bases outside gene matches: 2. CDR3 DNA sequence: TGTGCCAGCAGTTGGGGGACAGGGTACGAGCAGTACGTC. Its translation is CASSWGTGYEQYV.

This CDR3 reads CASSLPGTPTQYF. CDR3 nucleotide sequence: TGTGCCAGCAGTTTGCCCGGGACTCCGACGCAGTATTTT. V usage is TRBV28 and J usage is TRBJ2-3, with TRBD2 as a possible D gene (6 bases). The V and J ends lost 3 bases and 9 bases respectively, with 13 bases between them. This CDR3 has 13 amino acids. Looked up from germline, CDR1 is MDHEN and CDR2 is SYDVKM. Combining the CDR3 with reference TRBV28 and TRBJ2-3 gives the whole variable domain DVKVTQSSRYLVKRTGEKVFLECVQDMDHENMFWYRQDPGLGLRLIYFSYDVKMKEKGDIPEGYSVSREKKERFSLILESASTNQTSMYLCASSLPGTPTQYFGPGTRLTVL.

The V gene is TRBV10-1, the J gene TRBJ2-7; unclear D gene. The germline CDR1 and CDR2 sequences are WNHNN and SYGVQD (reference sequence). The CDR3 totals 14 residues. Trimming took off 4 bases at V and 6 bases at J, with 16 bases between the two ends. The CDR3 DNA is TGCGCCAGCAGTGTCGGCGCTTTCGGCGGCGAGCAGTACTTC. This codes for CASSVGAFGGEQYF.

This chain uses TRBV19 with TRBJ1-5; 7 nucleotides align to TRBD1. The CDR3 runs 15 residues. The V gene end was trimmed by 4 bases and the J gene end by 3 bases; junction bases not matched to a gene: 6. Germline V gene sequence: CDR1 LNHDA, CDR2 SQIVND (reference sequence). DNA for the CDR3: TGTGCCAGTAGTACCCGACAGGGCTACAATCAGCCCCAGCATTTT. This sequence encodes CASSTRQGYNQPQHF.